Presented here are 20 T cell receptor beta chains from one specimen sequenced in a study of blood T cell repertoires in COVID-19 (dated by TCRdb to between 2020 and 2021). Library preparation employed the immunoSEQ multiplex PCR assay. TCRdb stores this immuneACCESS table with in-frame sequences only. Part of the clones is absent; in the studies checked, under half of the shortfall reflects unresolved V genes, and no reason is known for the rest. The sample yields roughly 150,000 clones; 80% were counted once. The ten largest clones capture 3.4% of the sample. The sequencing sample was made of PBMCs or T cells enriched from blood (not recorded which). The receptor source for this set is a woman between 55 and 75 years old who had recovered from COVID-19.

Only a few counts were recorded for this clone. The chain carries TRBV5-4 and TRBJ2-2; 7 positions agree with TRBD1. Germline CDR1 reads SGHNT; CDR2 reads YYREEE (reference sequence). This CDR3 comprises 15 residues. The junction had 6 bases not matched to a gene; V was cut back by 2 bases and J by 5 bases. The CDR3 sequence is CASSLEGARTGELFF. CDR3 in DNA: TGTGCCAGCAGCTTAGAGGGGGCTCGGACCGGGGAGCTGTTTTTT.

The sample holds a few counts of this clone. The chain uses TRBV2 and TRBJ2-3, with unresolved D. Germline V lookup: CDR1 SNHLY, CDR2 FYNNEI. The CDR3 loop spans 11 amino acids. V dropped 8 bases and J dropped 2 bases, with 5 bases sitting between them. In nucleotides, the CDR3 is TGTGCCAGCCGAGTCACAGATACGCAGTATTTT. Translated, it gives CASRVTDTQYF.

The chain recombines TRBV19 with TRBJ2-5; D possibly corresponds to TRBD1 (5 bases). The CDR3 runs to 13 residues. The germline V gene encodes CDR1 LNHDA and CDR2 SQIVND (reference sequence). The V and J ends lost 6 bases and 5 bases respectively, with 13 bases between them. CDR3: CASRMQGHETQYF. DNA for the CDR3: TGTGCCAGTAGAATGCAGGGCCATGAGACCCAGTACTTC.

J is TRBJ1-2 and V is TRBV24-1; 9 bases line up with TRBD1. CDR3 length equals 14 residues. With V trimmed by 4 bases and J by 7 bases, 6 bases remained unmatched. Germline V gives CDR1 KGHDR, CDR2 SFDVKD. In DNA form, the CDR3 reads TGTGCCACCAGTGACCGGGGACAGGGACTTGGCTACACCTTC. Translation: CATSDRGQGLGYTF.

In its sample, this clone was seen once. V and J are TRBV6-2 or TRBV6-3 and TRBJ2-1, with no clear D. The CDR3 spans 13 residues. The germline CDR1 and CDR2 sequences are MNHEY and SVGEGT. V gave up 5 bases and J gave up 3 bases, with 8 bases separating them. The CDR3 protein is CASSPTSYNEQFF. The CDR3 DNA sequence: TGTGCCAGCAGTCCAACAAGCTACAATGAGCAGTTCTTC.

Only one count was recorded for this clone. The rearrangement uses TRBV7-9 and TRBJ1-1; D might be TRBD1 (6 bases). The V gene lost 0 bases and the J gene lost 6 bases, with 8 bases spanning the gap. Germline CDR1 reads SEHNR; CDR2 reads FQNEAQ (reference sequence). The CDR3 has 13 residues. CDR3 DNA: TGTGCCAGCAGCTTAGCACAGGGTCCTGAAGCTTTCTTT. This sequence encodes CASSLAQGPEAFF.

The J gene is TRBJ2-1, the V gene TRBV30; 8 nucleotides align to TRBD1. Germline V CDR1 and CDR2: GTSNPN, SVGIG (reference sequence). CDR3 size: 15 residues. V dropped 0 bases and J dropped 6; count of bases not matched to a gene: 7. In DNA, the CDR3 is TGTGCCTGGAGTGTACTTCCGGACAGGGTCAATGAGCAGTTCTTC. This gives the protein CAWSVLPDRVNEQFF.

The chain recombines TRBV2 with TRBJ2-5, with D possibly being TRBD2 (6 bases). The CDR3 consists of 13 residues. Trimming left V 3 bases short and J 5 bases short, with 10 bases between. Per the germline V gene, CDR1 is SNHLY and CDR2 is FYNNEI. The CDR3 region is CASSDRAGETQYF. Here the CDR3 DNA reads TGTGCCAGCAGTGACCGAGCGGGTGAGACCCAGTACTTC.

The gene calls are TRBV5-1 and TRBJ2-1; D gene ambiguous. From germline, CDR1 is SGHRS and CDR2 YFSETQ. V was shortened by 0 bases and J by 5 bases, with 6 bases between the two germline ends. This CDR3 spans 13 amino acids. CDR3 in DNA: TGCGCCAGCAGCTTGGAGAGAGACAATGAGCAGTTCTTC. Translated: CASSLERDNEQFF. The full variable domain, its missing parts supplied by reference TRBV5-1 and TRBJ2-1, is KAGVTQTPRYLIKTRGQQVTLSCSPISGHRSVSWYQQTPGQGLQFLFEYFSETQRNKGNFPGRFSGRQFSNSRSEMNVSTLELGDSALYLCASSLERDNEQFFGPGTRLTVL.

This clone is a singleton in its sample. The gene calls are TRBV14 and TRBJ2-3, with TRBD1 matching over 7 bases. V shed 5 bases, J shed 6 bases, and the junction held 5 bases outside the gene matches. The germline V gene encodes CDR1 SGHDN and CDR2 FVKESK. The CDR3 contains 13 residues. The CDR3: CASSLTGWDTQYF. The CDR3 region has the DNA TGTGCCAGCAGCTTGACAGGGTGGGATACGCAGTATTTT. The complete variable domain, with remaining parts taken from reference TRBV14 and TRBJ2-3, reads EAGVTQFPSHSVIEKGQTVTLRCDPISGHDNLYWYRRVMGKEIKFLLHFVKESKQDESGMPNNRFLAERTGGTYSTLKVQPAELEDSGVYFCASSLTGWDTQYFGPGTRLTVL.

This chain uses TRBV7-2 with TRBJ1-1, with D maybe TRBD1 (6 bases). The CDR3 consists of 15 residues. CDR1 SGHTA and CDR2 FQGNSA come from the germline V gene. Trimming left V 5 bases short and J 6 bases short, with 19 bases between. The CDR3 spells CASSPSGGGEPEAFF. CDR3 nucleotides: TGTGCCAGCAGCCCTAGCGGGGGCGGTGAGCCTGAAGCTTTCTTT.

V gene TRBV13 combines with J gene TRBJ2-1; D may be TRBD2 (6 bases). The CDR3 sequence is 15 residues long. The V end lost 3 bases, the J end lost 4 bases, and 13 bases lay between the germline ends. Germline CDR1 reads PRHDT; CDR2 reads FYEKMQ (reference sequence). The CDR3 DNA sequence: TGTGCCAGCAGCTTGGAGGGGCCCTTATACAATGAGCAGTTCTTC. This encodes CASSLEGPLYNEQFF.

V and J are TRBV7-9 and TRBJ2-2; 8 bases are shared with TRBD2. Germline-derived CDR1 and CDR2 are SEHNR and FQNEAQ (reference sequence). With 10 bases clipped from V and 0 bases from J, the junction kept 10 bases outside the gene matches. This CDR3 has 16 amino acids. This CDR3 reads CANRPPGGSNTGELFF. The CDR3 DNA follows: TGTGCCAACCGGCCCCCGGGGGGGTCGAACACCGGGGAGCTGTTTTTT.

The chain couples TRBV7-2 to TRBJ1-5; TRBD1 aligns across 12 bases. V was pared by 4 bases and J by 2 bases, with 6 bases of the junction left unmatched. Germline CDR1 and CDR2: SGHTA and FQGNSA. This CDR3 is 17 amino acids long. The CDR3 coding sequence is TGTGCCAGCAGCTCCACCGGGACAGGGGGCGGCAATCAGCCCCAGCATTTT. Its protein product is CASSSTGTGGGNQPQHF.

The CDR3 DNA reads TGTGCCAGCAGTTTGGGGACAGGAGGCACTGAAGCTTTCTTT. Translation: CASSLGTGGTEAFF. The V gene is TRBV6-5, the J gene TRBJ1-1, with 8 positions matching TRBD1. Germline trimming cut 4 bases from V and 4 bases from J; bases unmatched to any gene: 5. Germline V lookup: CDR1 MNHEY, CDR2 SVGAGI. The CDR3 has 14 residues.

This rearrangement joins TRBV11-3 to TRBJ2-1; D is possibly TRBD2 (6 bases). CDR1 SGHNT and CDR2 YENEEA come from the germline V gene. This CDR3 has 15 amino acids. V was trimmed by 1 base and J by 3 bases, leaving 10 bases between them. Written as DNA, the CDR3 is TGTGCCAGCAGCTTAGGAGGCGGGAACTACAATGAGCAGTTCTTC. Translating gives CASSLGGGNYNEQFF.

J is TRBJ2-2 and V is TRBV19, with D unclear. The CDR3 totals 14 residues. Germline V gene sequence: CDR1 LNHDA, CDR2 SQIVND (reference sequence). The V end lost 5 bases, the J end lost 4 bases, and 11 bases lay between the germline ends. CDR3 in DNA: TGTGCCAGTAGTGTAGCACAGCTCACCGGGGAGCTGTTTTTT. Amino acid sequence: CASSVAQLTGELFF.

This clone was counted only a few times. V gene TRBV30 combines with J gene TRBJ1-2; a weak D match, TRBD1 (5 bases). The V end was cut by 3 bases, the J end by 5 bases, with 19 bases between. Germline-derived CDR1 and CDR2 are GTSNPN and SVGIG (reference sequence). The CDR3 runs 15 residues. CDR3 sequence reads: CAWRQGASGPYGYTF. The CDR3 coding sequence is TGTGCCTGGAGGCAAGGGGCCAGCGGGCCGTATGGCTACACCTTC.

V gene TRBV10-3 combines with J gene TRBJ1-6; 9 nucleotides align to TRBD1. Germline-derived CDR1 and CDR2 are ENHRY and SYGVKD. V lost 8 bases and J lost 7; bases outside the gene matches: 6. The CDR3 is 14 amino acids. The CDR3 nucleotides are TGTGCCATCCGGGACAGGGCCGGGAATTCACCCCTCCACTTT. This encodes CAIRDRAGNSPLHF.

The chain uses TRBV10-1 and TRBJ2-1, with 7 positions matching TRBD2. CDR3 length equals 11 residues. CDR1 and CDR2 from the germline V gene are WNHNN and SYGVQD (reference sequence). The V gene end was trimmed by 3 bases and the J gene end by 15 bases; junction bases not matched to a gene: 5. The CDR3 protein is CASSDGGVLFF. The CDR3 DNA follows: TGCGCCAGCAGTGATGGGGGGGTGTTGTTCTTC.